The 11 T cell receptor beta chains below come from one sample, sequenced in a study of memory CD4+ T cells and cytomegalovirus serostatus. The sort gate was single viable CD3+CD4+CD8-CD45RO+ cells for memory CD4+ T cells. Produced via immunoSEQ multiplex PCR; TCRdb's table is partial and in-frame only. In the table there are 58,000 or so clones, 70% to 80% of which are singletons. What was sequenced was memory CD4+ T cells from blood. The source of these receptors is an adult in good health and CMV-seropositive.

In DNA, the CDR3 is TGCAGCGTGGGGCTAATAGCGGGTCAAGAGACCCAGTACTTC. Translating gives CSVGLIAGQETQYF. V gene TRBV29-1 combines with J gene TRBJ2-5; TRBD2 matches 7 bases. Germline CDR1 reads SQVTM; CDR2 reads ANQGSEA. The CDR3 totals 14 residues. Trimming cost V 6 bases and J 2 bases; bases outside gene matches: 9.

This chain connects TRBV30 to TRBJ1-1; D remains ambiguous. The CDR3 extends over 13 amino acids. Germline V lookup: CDR1 GTSNPN, CDR2 SVGIG (reference sequence). V was clipped by 4 bases and J by 10 bases, with 19 bases between them. The CDR3 protein is CAWKGGAFERAFF. CDR3 sequence (DNA): TGTGCCTGGAAAGGTGGTGCTTTCGAGCGAGCTTTCTTT. Full variable domain (outside the CDR3, taken from reference TRBV30 and TRBJ1-1): SQTIHQWPATLVQPVGSPLSLECTVEGTSNPNLYWYRQAAGRGLQLLFYSVGIGQISSEVPQNLSASRPQDRQFILSSKKLLLSDSGFYLCAWKGGAFERAFFGQGTRLTVV.

The CDR3: CASSPSVGGRTQYF. CDR3 in DNA: TGTGCCAGCAGTCCTAGCGTCGGGGGTAGGACCCAGTACTTC. The V and J genes are TRBV28 and TRBJ2-5; possible D gene TRBD2, 6 bases. The CDR3 covers 14 residues. Per the germline V gene, CDR1 is MDHEN and CDR2 is SYDVKM. V dropped 5 bases and J dropped 7 bases, with 17 bases sitting between them.

V and J are TRBV30 and TRBJ1-2; D perhaps matches TRBD1 (6 bases). V lost 1 base to trimming and J lost 6 bases, with 12 bases between them. The CDR3 is 13 amino acids. Germline lookup yields CDR1 GTSNPN and CDR2 SVGIG (reference sequence). This CDR3 is CAWSGGGGNGYTF. CDR3 sequence (DNA): TGTGCCTGGAGTGGAGGGGGGGGCAATGGCTACACCTTC.

This chain connects TRBV7-9 to TRBJ2-7, with D perhaps assigned TRBD1 or TRBD2 (5 bases each). V was shortened by 5 bases and J by 3 bases, with 14 bases between the two germline ends. Germline CDR1 and CDR2: SEHNR and FQNEAQ (reference sequence). The CDR3 has 14 amino acids. DNA of the CDR3: TGTGCCAGCAGCCCCGGGACGTATAGCTACGAGCAGTACTTC. This sequence encodes CASSPGTYSYEQYF.

The rearrangement uses TRBV5-6 and TRBJ1-2; no firm D call. Trimming removed 4 bases from V and 7 bases from J, with 11 bases in between. CDR3 length: 12 amino acids. Germline values: CDR1 SGHDT, CDR2 YYEEEE. The CDR3 DNA sequence: TGTGCCAGCAGCCCCTCCATAGGTGGCTACACCTTC. Translation: CASSPSIGGYTF. The variable domain in full, completed from reference TRBV5-6 and TRBJ1-2, reads DAGVTQSPTHLIKTRGQQVTLRCSPKSGHDTVSWYQQALGQGPQFIFQYYEEEERQRGNFPDRFSGHQFPNYSSELNVNALLLGDSALYLCASSPSIGGYTFGSGTRLTVV.

This clone was detected only a few times. The CDR3 reads CASSDYNEQFF. The DNA for the CDR3 is TGCGCCAGCAGCGACTACAATGAGCAGTTCTTC. The chain has TRBV5-1 and TRBJ2-1; D is undetermined. CDR1 and CDR2 from the germline V gene are SGHRS and YFSETQ. The CDR3 loop spans 11 amino acids. V dropped 4 bases and J dropped 3 bases, with 2 bases sitting between them. Full variable domain (remainder filled in from reference TRBV5-1 and TRBJ2-1): KAGVTQTPRYLIKTRGQQVTLSCSPISGHRSVSWYQQTPGQGLQFLFEYFSETQRNKGNFPGRFSGRQFSNSRSEMNVSTLELGDSALYLCASSDYNEQFFGPGTRLTVL.

J is TRBJ2-1 and V is TRBV19; 8 bases are a match to TRBD2. V trimming: 6 bases; J trimming: 8 bases; junction bases outside the gene matches: 6. The CDR3 totals 13 residues. Germline assignment: CDR1 LNHDA and CDR2 SQIVND (reference sequence). The CDR3 protein is CASSGRAFYEQFF. The CDR3 DNA follows: TGTGCCAGTAGCGGGAGGGCCTTCTATGAGCAGTTCTTC.

In its sample, this clone ranks as medium-sized. This chain joins TRBV30 and TRBJ1-2; maybe TRBD1 (5 bases). CDR3 size: 14 residues. CDR1 is GTSNPN, CDR2 SVGIG, per germline (reference sequence). The CDR3 spells CASMSQGGSYGYTF. In nucleotides, the CDR3 is TGTGCTTCAATGAGCCAGGGTGGGAGTTATGGCTACACCTTC.

The rearrangement joins TRBV2 to TRBJ2-5; D is perhaps TRBD2 (6 bases). Trimming took 0 bases from V and 1 from J, leaving 15 bases between them. Germline loops: CDR1 SNHLY, CDR2 FYNNEI. The CDR3 extends over 17 amino acids. CDR3 protein: CASSEAGTGVGQETQYF. As DNA, the CDR3 is TGTGCCAGCAGTGAAGCGGGGACGGGAGTAGGCCAAGAGACCCAGTACTTC.

This clone was detected only once. This chain joins TRBV6-5 and TRBJ2-5; 7 positions agree with TRBD1. From germline, CDR1 is MNHEY and CDR2 SVGAGI. V gave up 6 bases and J gave up 2 bases; unmatched junction bases: 6. The CDR3 loop spans 14 amino acids. CDR3 sequence: CASSSGTAQETQYF. Here the CDR3 DNA reads TGTGCCAGCAGCTCCGGGACAGCTCAAGAGACCCAGTACTTC.